The T cell receptor (beta chain) described here comes from a study of lymphopenia after photon versus proton radiotherapy. Study-wide results and limits: Survival link was tested only in deceased patients; proton benefit remains a possibility. Under photons, naive T cells and diversity fell while effector/memory populations rose. Post-nadir TCR diversity decline inversely tracked overall survival among those who died.

Some clones are missing from TCRdb's copy, which holds only in-frame ones; the method was immunoSEQ multiplex PCR. The sample has about 160,000 clones; 88% are singletons. Concerning this clone itself: Antigen specificity is unknown.

CDR1 is SGHRS, CDR2 YFSETQ, per germline. The CDR3 is 15 amino acids. Deletions cut 0 bases from V and 3 bases from J, with 10 bases between. The sequencing used peripheral blood, collected from a patient treated with photon-based radiotherapy. This rearrangement joins TRBV5-1 to TRBJ2-1; D unresolved. The sequence came from a man over 45 with gastric cancer. This chain's CDR3 is CASSLGLANYNEQFF. The CDR3 nucleotides read TGCGCCAGCAGCTTGGGGCTCGCCAACTACAATGAGCAGTTCTTC.